The rows below give T cell receptor beta chains drawn from one sample of a study of cytomegalovirus exposure and HLA in healthy donors. Data came from immunoSEQ multiplex PCR; TCRdb stores just in-frame clones and leaves some out. The sample includes 150,000 to 200,000 clones, about 71% of them seen just once. The sample was PBMCs. These receptor sequences come from a man aged 50 to 59 in good health and CMV-seronegative. Each CDR3 is given with its conserved first and last residue. A D gene is named only where the DNA matches it firmly. A clone size is listed for some rows: how often the clone was seen (once, few, many), or a class if it is expanded.

cdr3_nt: TGTGCCAGCAGTGAATCGGACAGGGCGAGCTATGGCTACACCTTC
cdr3_aa: CASSESDRASYGYTF
v_call: TRBV2
cdr3_length: 15
clone_size: -
j_call: TRBJ1-2
d_call: TRBD1

cdr3_nt: TGTGCCAGCAGCTTAGCGGGGCGTGATAGCAATCAGCCCCAGCATTTT
cdr3_aa: CASSLAGRDSNQPQHF
v_call: TRBV7-9
cdr3_length: 16
clone_size: -
j_call: TRBJ1-5
d_call: -

cdr3_nt: TGTGCCAGCTCACTAACAGGGGGCTACGAGCAGTACTTC
cdr3_aa: CASSLTGGYEQYF
v_call: TRBV18
cdr3_length: 13
clone_size: -
j_call: TRBJ2-7
d_call: TRBD1

cdr3_nt: TGTGCCAGCAGTTTCGTACATCGAGGGTACACTGAAGCTTTCTTT
cdr3_aa: CASSFVHRGYTEAFF
v_call: TRBV27
cdr3_length: 15
clone_size: -
j_call: TRBJ1-1
d_call: -

cdr3_nt: TGTGCCAGCAGCTTCACCGGGACAGGGAGGACTGAAGCTTTCTTT
cdr3_aa: CASSFTGTGRTEAFF
v_call: TRBV5-6
cdr3_length: 15
clone_size: -
j_call: TRBJ1-1
d_call: TRBD1

cdr3_nt: TGTGCCAGCTCACCCGCCCGGACAGGGGTCTCTAGCAATCAGCCCCAGCATTTT
cdr3_aa: CASSPARTGVSSNQPQHF
v_call: TRBV18
cdr3_length: 18
clone_size: -
j_call: TRBJ1-5
d_call: TRBD1

cdr3_nt: TGTGCCAGCAGCTTAACACGGGGGGCCCCTGAAGCTTTCTTT
cdr3_aa: CASSLTRGAPEAFF
v_call: TRBV7-3
cdr3_length: 14
clone_size: -
j_call: TRBJ1-1
d_call: -

cdr3_nt: TGCGCCAGCAGCTTTCTAGCGGGGGAAAACATTCAGTACTTC
cdr3_aa: CASSFLAGENIQYF
v_call: TRBV5-1
cdr3_length: 14
clone_size: -
j_call: TRBJ2-4
d_call: TRBD2

cdr3_nt: TGTGCCAGCAGTTCGGGACAACAGGCGAACTATGGCTACACCTTC
cdr3_aa: CASSSGQQANYGYTF
v_call: TRBV28
cdr3_length: 15
clone_size: -
j_call: TRBJ1-2
d_call: -

cdr3_nt: TGTGCCAGTAGTATGGCAGGGGCTTATGGCTACACCTTC
cdr3_aa: CASSMAGAYGYTF
v_call: TRBV19
cdr3_length: 13
clone_size: -
j_call: TRBJ1-2
d_call: -

cdr3_nt: TGTGCCAGCAGCTTGGCGAATGGGGGCGGCGGTCAGCCCCAGCATTTT
cdr3_aa: CASSLANGGGGQPQHF
v_call: TRBV5-6
cdr3_length: 16
clone_size: -
j_call: TRBJ1-5
d_call: -

cdr3_nt: TGTGCCAGCAGTTTCGGGGACAGGCAAGAGACCCAGTACTTC
cdr3_aa: CASSFGDRQETQYF
v_call: TRBV27
cdr3_length: 14
clone_size: -
j_call: TRBJ2-5
d_call: TRBD1

cdr3_nt: TGTGCCAGTAGTAGGGAGGACAGGGTAAATCAGCCCCAGCATTTT
cdr3_aa: CASSREDRVNQPQHF
v_call: TRBV19
cdr3_length: 15
clone_size: few
j_call: TRBJ1-5
d_call: TRBD1

cdr3_nt: TGTGCCACCAGCAGAGATGAGAGGGGGCCCGGAAACACCATATATTTT
cdr3_aa: CATSRDERGPGNTIYF
v_call: TRBV15
cdr3_length: 16
clone_size: -
j_call: TRBJ1-3
d_call: TRBD1

cdr3_nt: TGTGCCAGCAGTTCCCGAGGGCGAGGGAGGGAAAAACTGTTTTTT
cdr3_aa: CASSSRGRGREKLFF
v_call: TRBV6-5
cdr3_length: 15
clone_size: -
j_call: TRBJ1-4
d_call: -

cdr3_nt: TGCGCCAGCAGCTTGGTTGCAGGGATTTCGTACGAGCAGTACTTC
cdr3_aa: CASSLVAGISYEQYF
v_call: TRBV5-1
cdr3_length: 15
clone_size: few
j_call: TRBJ2-7
d_call: -